This T cell receptor (beta chain) originates from a study of identifying expanded T cells in peripheral blood. The CDR3 length is 13 residues. The germline gives CDR1 MNHEY, CDR2 SVGAGI. Trimming took off 5 bases at V and 4 bases at J, with 11 bases between the two ends. Notes on this clone: The target antigen is unknown.

Collection occurred without any documented infections or immune events in donors. Notes on the study in general: Across healthy donors, higher total template counts meant significantly greater approximately two-week count variance.

The repertoire was sequenced with immunoSEQ multiplex PCR; TCRdb's copy has only in-frame clones and lacks some. This table holds about 94,000 clones, roughly 90% found once. The V gene is TRBV6-5, the J gene TRBJ1-2, with unresolved D. The sequenced material came from blood. The receptor was derived from a person aged 18 to 75 in good health. The DNA of the CDR3 is TGTGCCAGCAGTGAAGGTCGGCGCTATGGCTACACCTTC. Translating it yields CASSEGRRYGYTF.